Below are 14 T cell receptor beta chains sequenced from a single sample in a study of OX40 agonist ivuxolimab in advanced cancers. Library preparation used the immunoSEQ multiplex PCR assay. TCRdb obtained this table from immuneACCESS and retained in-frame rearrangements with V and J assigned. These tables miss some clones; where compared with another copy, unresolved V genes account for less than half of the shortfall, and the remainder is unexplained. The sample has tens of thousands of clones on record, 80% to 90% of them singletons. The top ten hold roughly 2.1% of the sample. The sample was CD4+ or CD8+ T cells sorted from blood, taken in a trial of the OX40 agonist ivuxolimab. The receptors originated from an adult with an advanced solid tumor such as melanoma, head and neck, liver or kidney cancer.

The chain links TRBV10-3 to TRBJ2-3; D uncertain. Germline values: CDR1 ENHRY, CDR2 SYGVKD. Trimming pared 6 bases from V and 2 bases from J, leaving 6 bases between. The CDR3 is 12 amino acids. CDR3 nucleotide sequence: TGTGCCATCAGCTCGACCACAGATACGCAGTATTTT. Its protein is CAISSTTDTQYF.

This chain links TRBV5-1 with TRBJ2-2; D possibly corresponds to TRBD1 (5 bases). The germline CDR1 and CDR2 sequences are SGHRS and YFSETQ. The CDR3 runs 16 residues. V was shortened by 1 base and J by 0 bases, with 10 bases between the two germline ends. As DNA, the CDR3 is TGCGCCAGCAGCTTGTCGGACACTTCGAACACCGGGGAGCTGTTTTTT. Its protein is CASSLSDTSNTGELFF.

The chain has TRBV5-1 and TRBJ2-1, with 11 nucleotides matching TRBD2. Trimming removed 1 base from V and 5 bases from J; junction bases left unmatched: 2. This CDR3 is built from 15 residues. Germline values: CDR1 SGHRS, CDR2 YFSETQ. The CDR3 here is CASSLSLAGDNEQFF. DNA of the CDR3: TGCGCCAGCAGCTTGTCACTAGCGGGGGACAATGAGCAGTTCTTC.

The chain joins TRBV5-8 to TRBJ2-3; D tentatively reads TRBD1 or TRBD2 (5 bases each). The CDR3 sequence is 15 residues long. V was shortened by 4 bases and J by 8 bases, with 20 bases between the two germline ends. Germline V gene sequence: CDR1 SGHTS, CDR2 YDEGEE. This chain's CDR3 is CASSGTSGFGGTQYF. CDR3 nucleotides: TGTGCCAGCAGCGGGACGTCTGGGTTCGGTGGTACGCAGTATTTT.

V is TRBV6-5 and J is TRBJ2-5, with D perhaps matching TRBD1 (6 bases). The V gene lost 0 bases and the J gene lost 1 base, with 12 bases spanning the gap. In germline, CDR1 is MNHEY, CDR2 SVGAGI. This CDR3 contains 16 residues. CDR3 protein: CASSYSTGRTQETQYF. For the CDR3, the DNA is TGTGCCAGCAGTTACTCTACAGGGAGAACCCAAGAGACCCAGTACTTC.

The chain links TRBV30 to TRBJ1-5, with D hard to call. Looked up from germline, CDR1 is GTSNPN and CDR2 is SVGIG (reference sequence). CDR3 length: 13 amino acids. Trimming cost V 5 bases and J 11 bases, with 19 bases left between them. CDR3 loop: CAWARPGEGSQHF. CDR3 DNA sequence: TGTGCCTGGGCCCGCCCAGGCGAAGGGTCCCAGCATTTT.

The DNA of the CDR3 is TGTGCCAGCTCACCATCACAGGGGGCTTCGATATACAATGAGCAGTTCTTC. Protein sequence: CASSPSQGASIYNEQFF. V and J are TRBV18 and TRBJ2-1, with 9 positions matching TRBD1. Germline V gives CDR1 KGHSH, CDR2 LQKENI. After removal of 2 bases from V and 4 bases from J, the junction contained 9 bases not matched to a gene. The CDR3 length is 17 residues.

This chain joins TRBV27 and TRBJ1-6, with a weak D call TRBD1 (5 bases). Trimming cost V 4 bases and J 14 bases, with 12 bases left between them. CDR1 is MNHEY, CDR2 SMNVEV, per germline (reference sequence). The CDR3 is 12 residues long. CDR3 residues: CASSSPGGTLHF. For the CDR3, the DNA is TGTGCCAGCAGTTCACCCGGGGGGACCCTCCACTTT.

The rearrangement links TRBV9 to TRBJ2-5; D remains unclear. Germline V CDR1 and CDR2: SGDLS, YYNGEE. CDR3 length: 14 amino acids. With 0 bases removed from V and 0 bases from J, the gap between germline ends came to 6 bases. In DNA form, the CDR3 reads TGTGCCAGCAGCGTAGAAGGGAACCAAGAGACCCAGTACTTC. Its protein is CASSVEGNQETQYF.

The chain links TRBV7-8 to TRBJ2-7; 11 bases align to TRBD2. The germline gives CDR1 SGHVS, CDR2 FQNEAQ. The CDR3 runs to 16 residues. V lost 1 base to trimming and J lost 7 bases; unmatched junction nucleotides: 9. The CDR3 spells CASSLESLAGVGEQYF. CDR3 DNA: TGTGCCAGCAGCTTAGAGTCACTAGCGGGAGTCGGAGAGCAGTACTTC.

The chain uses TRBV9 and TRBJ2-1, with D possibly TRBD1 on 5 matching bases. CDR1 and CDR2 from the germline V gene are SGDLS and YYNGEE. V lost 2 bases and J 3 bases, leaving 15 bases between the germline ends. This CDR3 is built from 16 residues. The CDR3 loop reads CASSVTPATGYNEQFF. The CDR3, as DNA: TGTGCCAGCAGCGTTACACCGGCAACAGGCTACAATGAGCAGTTCTTC.

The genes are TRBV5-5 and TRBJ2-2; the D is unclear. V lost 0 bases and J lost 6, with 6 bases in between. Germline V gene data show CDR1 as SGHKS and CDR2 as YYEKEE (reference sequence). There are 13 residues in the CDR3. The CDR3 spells CASSLGDAGELFF. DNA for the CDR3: TGTGCCAGCAGCTTGGGAGATGCCGGGGAGCTGTTTTTT.

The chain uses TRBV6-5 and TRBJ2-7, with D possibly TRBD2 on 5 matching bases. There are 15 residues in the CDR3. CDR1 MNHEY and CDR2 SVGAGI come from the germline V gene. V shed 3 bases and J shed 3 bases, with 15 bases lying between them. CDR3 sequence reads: CASSYALEGIYEQYF. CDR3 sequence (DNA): TGTGCCAGCAGTTATGCGCTAGAGGGCATCTACGAGCAGTACTTC.

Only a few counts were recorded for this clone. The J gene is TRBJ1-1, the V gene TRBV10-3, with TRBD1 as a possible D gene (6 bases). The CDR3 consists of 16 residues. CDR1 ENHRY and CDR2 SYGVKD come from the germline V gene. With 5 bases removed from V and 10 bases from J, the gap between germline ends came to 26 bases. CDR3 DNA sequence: TGTGCCATCAGTCCAGAAATTCGACAGGCCCAAACCAGAGCTTTCTTT. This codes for CAISPEIRQAQTRAFF.